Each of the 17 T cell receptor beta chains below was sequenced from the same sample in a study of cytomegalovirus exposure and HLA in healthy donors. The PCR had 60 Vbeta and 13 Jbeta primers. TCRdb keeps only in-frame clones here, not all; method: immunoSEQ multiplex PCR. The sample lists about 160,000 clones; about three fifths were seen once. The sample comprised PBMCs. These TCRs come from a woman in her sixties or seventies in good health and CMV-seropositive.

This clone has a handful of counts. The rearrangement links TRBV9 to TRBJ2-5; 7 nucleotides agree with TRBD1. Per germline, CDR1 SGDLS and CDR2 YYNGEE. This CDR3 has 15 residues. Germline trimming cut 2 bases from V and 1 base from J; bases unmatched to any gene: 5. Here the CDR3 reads CASSVRTGSQETQYF. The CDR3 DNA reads TGTGCCAGCAGCGTGAGGACAGGTTCCCAAGAGACCCAGTACTTC. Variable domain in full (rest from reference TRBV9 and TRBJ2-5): DSGVTQTPKHLITATGQRVTLRCSPRSGDLSVYWYQQSLDQGLQFLIQYYNGEERAKGNILERFSAQQFPDLHSELNLSSLELGDSALYFCASSVRTGSQETQYFGPGTRLLVL.

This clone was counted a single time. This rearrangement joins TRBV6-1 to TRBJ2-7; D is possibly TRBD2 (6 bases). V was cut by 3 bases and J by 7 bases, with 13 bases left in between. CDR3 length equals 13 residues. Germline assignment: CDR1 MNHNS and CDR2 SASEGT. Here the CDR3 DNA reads TGTGCCAGCAGTGATAACTCTGCGGGGGAGCAGTACTTC. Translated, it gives CASSDNSAGEQYF.

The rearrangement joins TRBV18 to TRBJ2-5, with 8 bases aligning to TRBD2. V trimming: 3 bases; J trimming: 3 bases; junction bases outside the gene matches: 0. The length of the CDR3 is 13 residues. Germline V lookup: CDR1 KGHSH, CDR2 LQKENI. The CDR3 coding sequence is TGTGCCAGCTCACCGGGACTAGAAGAGACCCAGTACTTC. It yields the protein CASSPGLEETQYF.

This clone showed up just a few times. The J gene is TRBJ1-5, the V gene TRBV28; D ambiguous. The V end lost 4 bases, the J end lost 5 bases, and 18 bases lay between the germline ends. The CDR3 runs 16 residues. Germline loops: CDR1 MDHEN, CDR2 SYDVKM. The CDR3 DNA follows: TGTGCCAGCAGTTCCTCGAAACGGAGAGCTTATCAGCCCCAGCATTTT. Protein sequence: CASSSSKRRAYQPQHF.

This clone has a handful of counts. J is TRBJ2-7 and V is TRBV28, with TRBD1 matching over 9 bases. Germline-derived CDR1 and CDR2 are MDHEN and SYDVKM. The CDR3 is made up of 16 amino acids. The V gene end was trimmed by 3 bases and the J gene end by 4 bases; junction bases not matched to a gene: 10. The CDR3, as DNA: TGTGCCAGCAGTTTCCACAGGGGGCGCATGAGATACGAGCAGTACTTC. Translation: CASSFHRGRMRYEQYF.

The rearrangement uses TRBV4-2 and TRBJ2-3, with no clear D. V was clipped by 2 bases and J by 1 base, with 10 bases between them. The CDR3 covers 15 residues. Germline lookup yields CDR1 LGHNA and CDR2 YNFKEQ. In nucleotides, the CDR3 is TGTGCCAGCAGCCAAATTTTCCCGGGCACAGATACGCAGTATTTT. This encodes CASSQIFPGTDTQYF.

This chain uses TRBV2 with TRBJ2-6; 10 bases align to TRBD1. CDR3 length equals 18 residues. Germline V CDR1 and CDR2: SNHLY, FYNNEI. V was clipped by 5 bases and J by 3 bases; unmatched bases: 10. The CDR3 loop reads CASSRLPGTGVGANVLTF. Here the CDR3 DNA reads TGTGCCAGCAGTCGGCTTCCCGGGACAGGGGTTGGGGCCAACGTCCTGACTTTC.

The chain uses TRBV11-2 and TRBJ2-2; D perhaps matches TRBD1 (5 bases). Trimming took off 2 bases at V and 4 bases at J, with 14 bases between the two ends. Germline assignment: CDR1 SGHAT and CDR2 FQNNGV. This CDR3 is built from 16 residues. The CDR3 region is CASSLLAGLSTGELFF. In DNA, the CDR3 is TGTGCCAGCAGCTTACTCGCAGGGTTGAGCACCGGGGAGCTGTTTTTT.

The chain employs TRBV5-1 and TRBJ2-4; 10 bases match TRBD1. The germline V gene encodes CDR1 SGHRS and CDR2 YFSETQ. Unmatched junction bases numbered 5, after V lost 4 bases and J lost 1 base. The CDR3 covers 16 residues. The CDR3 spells CASSLGQGIAKNIQYF. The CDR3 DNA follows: TGCGCCAGCAGCCTGGGACAGGGGATTGCCAAAAACATTCAGTACTTC. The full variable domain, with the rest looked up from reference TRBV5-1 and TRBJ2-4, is KAGVTQTPRYLIKTRGQQVTLSCSPISGHRSVSWYQQTPGQGLQFLFEYFSETQRNKGNFPGRFSGRQFSNSRSEMNVSTLELGDSALYLCASSLGQGIAKNIQYFGAGTRLSVL.

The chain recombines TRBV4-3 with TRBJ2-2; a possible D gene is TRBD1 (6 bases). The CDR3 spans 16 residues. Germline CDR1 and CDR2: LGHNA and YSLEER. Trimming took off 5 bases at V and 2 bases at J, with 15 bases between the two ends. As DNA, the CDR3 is TGCGCCAGCAGCGCGGGCAGGGGCCGAAACACCGGGGAGCTGTTTTTT. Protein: CASSAGRGRNTGELFF.

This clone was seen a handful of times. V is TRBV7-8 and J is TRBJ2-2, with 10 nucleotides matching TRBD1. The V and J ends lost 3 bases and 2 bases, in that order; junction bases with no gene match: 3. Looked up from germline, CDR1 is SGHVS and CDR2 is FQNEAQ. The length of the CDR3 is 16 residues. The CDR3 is CASSFDRGQNTGELFF. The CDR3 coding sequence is TGTGCCAGCAGCTTCGACAGGGGGCAAAACACCGGGGAGCTGTTTTTT.

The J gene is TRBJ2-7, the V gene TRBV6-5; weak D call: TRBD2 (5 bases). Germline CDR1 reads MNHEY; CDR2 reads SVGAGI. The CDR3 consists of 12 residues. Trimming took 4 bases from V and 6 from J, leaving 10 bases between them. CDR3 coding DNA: TGTGCCAGCAGTTCCGGGGTCGGCGAGCAGTACTTC. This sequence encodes CASSSGVGEQYF.

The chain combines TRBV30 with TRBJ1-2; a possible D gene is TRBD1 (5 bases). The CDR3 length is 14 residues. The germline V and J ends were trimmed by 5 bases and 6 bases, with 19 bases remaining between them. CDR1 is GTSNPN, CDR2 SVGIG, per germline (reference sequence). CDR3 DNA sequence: TGTGCCTGGGCCTGGGGCAGGCGGATTGATGGCTACACCTTC. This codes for CAWAWGRRIDGYTF.

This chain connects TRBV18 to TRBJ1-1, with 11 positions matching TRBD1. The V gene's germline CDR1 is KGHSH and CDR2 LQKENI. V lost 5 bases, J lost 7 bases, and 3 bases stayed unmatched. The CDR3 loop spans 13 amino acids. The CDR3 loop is CASSRTGGLEAFF. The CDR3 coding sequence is TGTGCCAGCTCAAGGACAGGGGGCCTTGAAGCTTTCTTT.

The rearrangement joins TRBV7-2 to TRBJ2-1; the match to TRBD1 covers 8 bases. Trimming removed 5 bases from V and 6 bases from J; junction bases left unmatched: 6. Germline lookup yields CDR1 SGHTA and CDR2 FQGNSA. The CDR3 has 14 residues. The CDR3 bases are TGTGCCAGCAGCCCCAAGACAGGGGTCAATGAGCAGTTCTTC. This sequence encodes CASSPKTGVNEQFF.

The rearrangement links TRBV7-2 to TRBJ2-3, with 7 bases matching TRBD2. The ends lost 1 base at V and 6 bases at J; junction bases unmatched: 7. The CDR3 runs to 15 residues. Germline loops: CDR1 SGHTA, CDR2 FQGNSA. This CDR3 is CASSLEGGSLDTQYF. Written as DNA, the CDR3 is TGTGCCAGCAGCTTAGAGGGCGGGAGCCTCGATACGCAGTATTTT.

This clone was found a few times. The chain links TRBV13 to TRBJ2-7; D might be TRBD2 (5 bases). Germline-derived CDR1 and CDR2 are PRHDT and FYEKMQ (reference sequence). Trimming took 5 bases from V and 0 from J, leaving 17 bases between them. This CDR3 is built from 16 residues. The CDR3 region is CASSAVRLGSSYEQYF. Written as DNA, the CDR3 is TGTGCCAGCAGCGCGGTTAGGTTGGGGAGCTCCTACGAGCAGTACTTC.